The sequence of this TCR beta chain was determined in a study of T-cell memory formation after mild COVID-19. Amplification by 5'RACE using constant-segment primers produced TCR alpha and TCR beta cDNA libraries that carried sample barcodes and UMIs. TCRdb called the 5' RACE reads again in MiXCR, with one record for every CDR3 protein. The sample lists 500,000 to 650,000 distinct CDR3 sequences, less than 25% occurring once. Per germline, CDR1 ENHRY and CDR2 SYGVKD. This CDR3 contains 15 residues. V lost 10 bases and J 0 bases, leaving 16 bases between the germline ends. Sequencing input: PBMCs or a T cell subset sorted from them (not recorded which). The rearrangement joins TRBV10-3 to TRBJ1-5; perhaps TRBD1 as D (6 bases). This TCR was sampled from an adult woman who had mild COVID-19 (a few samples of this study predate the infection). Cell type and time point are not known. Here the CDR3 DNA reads TGTGCCACCCAGCCTGGACAGACTAGCAATCAGCCCCAGCATTTT. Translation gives CATQPGQTSNQPQHF.